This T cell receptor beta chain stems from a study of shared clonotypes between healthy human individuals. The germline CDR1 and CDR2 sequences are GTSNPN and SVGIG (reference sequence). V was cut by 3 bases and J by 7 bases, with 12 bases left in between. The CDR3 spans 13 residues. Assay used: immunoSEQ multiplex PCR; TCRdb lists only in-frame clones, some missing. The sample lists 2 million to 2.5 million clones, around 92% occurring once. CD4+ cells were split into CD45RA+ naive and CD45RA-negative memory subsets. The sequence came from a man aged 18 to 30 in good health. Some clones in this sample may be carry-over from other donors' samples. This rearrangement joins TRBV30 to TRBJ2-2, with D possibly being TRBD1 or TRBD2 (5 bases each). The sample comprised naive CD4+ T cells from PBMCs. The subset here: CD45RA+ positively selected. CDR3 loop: CAWRRGALGELFF. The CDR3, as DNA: TGTGCCTGGAGGAGAGGGGCGCTCGGGGAGCTGTTTTTT. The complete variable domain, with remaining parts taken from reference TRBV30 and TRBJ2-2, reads SQTIHQWPATLVQPVGSPLSLECTVEGTSNPNLYWYRQAAGRGLQLLFYSVGIGQISSEVPQNLSASRPQDRQFILSSKKLLLSDSGFYLCAWRRGALGELFFGEGSRLTVL.